The present T cell receptor beta chain was sequenced within a study of identical twins. This CDR3 is built from 14 residues. The V end lost 4 bases, the J end lost 8 bases, and 14 bases lay between the germline ends. Germline-derived CDR1 and CDR2 are MNHEY and SMNVEV (reference sequence). Template switching, a step in the protocol, added a universal primer site, and cDNA carried unique molecular identifiers. Each CDR3 protein gets one entry after TCRdb re-called the 5' RACE reads with MiXCR. This table holds 1.5 million to 2 million distinct CDR3 sequences, around a third found once. About this clonotype: The antigen remains unidentified.

The study, taken as a whole, reports: Alpha sequences that were out-of-frame and twin-shared showed an excess of low generation probability. Abundant beta clonotypes from cord blood had fewer insertions, unlike memory repertoires, which showed none.

The V call is TRBV27, the J call TRBJ1-4; maybe TRBD1 (5 bases). This receptor was identified in a newborn girl in good health. The sample taken for sequencing was cord blood. The CDR3 spells CASSYGGSREKLFF. CDR3 nucleotides: TGTGCCAGCAGTTACGGGGGGAGCAGGGAAAAACTGTTTTTT.